This T cell receptor beta chain derives from a study of OX40 agonist ivuxolimab in advanced cancers. In germline, CDR1 is SGHNT, CDR2 YYREEE (reference sequence). V was clipped by 4 bases and J by 1 base; unmatched bases: 5. The CDR3 totals 17 residues. Repertoires were generated with immunoSEQ multiplex PCR, while TCRdb's copy carries only in-frame clones and drops some. Here the sample spans some 96,000 clones, roughly 90% being singletons. This specimen was CD4+ or CD8+ T cells sorted from blood, taken in a trial of the OX40 agonist ivuxolimab. J is TRBJ2-5 and V is TRBV5-4; TRBD2 agrees at 15 bases. The sequence was collected from an adult with an advanced solid tumor such as melanoma, head and neck, liver or kidney cancer. In DNA form, the CDR3 reads TGTGCCAGCAGCCAGGGACTAGCGGGGGGTACCCAAGAGACCCAGTACTTC. This encodes CASSQGLAGGTQETQYF.